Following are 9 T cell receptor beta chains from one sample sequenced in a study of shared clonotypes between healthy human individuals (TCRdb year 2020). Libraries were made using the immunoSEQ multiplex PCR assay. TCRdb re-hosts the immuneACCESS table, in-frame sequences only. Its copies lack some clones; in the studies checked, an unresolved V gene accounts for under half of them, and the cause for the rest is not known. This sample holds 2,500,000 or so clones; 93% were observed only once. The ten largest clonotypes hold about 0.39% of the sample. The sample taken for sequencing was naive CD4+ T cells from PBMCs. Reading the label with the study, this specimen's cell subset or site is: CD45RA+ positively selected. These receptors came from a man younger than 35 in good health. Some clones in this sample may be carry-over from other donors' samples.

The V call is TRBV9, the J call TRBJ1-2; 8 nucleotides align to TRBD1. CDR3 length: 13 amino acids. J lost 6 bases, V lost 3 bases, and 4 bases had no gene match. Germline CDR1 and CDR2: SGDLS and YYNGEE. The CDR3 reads CASSAQGANGYTF. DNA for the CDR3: TGTGCCAGCAGCGCCCAGGGGGCAAATGGCTACACCTTC.

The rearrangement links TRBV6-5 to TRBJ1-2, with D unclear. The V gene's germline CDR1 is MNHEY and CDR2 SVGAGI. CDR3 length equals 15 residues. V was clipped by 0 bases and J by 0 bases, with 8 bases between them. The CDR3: CASSYSGPTNYGYTF. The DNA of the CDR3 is TGTGCCAGCAGTTACTCAGGGCCTACTAACTATGGCTACACCTTC.

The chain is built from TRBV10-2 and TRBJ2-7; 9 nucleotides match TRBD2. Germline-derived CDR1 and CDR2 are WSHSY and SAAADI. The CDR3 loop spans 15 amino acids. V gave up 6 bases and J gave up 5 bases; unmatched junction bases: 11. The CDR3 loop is CASSSRASGVNEQYF. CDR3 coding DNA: TGCGCCAGCAGCAGCCGCGCTAGCGGGGTTAACGAGCAGTACTTC.

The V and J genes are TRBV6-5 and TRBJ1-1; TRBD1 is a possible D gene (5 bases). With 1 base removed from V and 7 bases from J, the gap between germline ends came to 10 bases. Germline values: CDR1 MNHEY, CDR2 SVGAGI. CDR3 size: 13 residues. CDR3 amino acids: CASSYWLGDEAFF. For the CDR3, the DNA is TGTGCCAGCAGTTACTGGTTAGGGGATGAAGCTTTCTTT.

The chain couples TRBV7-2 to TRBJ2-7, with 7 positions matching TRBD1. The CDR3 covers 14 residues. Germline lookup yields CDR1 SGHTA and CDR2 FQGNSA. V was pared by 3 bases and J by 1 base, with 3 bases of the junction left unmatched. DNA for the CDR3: TGTGCCAGCAGCTTCGGGACAGCTTCCTACGAGCAGTACTTC. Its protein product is CASSFGTASYEQYF.

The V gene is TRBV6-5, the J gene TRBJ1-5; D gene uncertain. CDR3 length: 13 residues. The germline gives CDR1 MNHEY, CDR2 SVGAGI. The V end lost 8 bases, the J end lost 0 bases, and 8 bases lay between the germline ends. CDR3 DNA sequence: TGTGCCAGCGCGCTCTTTAGCAATCAGCCCCAGCATTTT. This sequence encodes CASALFSNQPQHF.

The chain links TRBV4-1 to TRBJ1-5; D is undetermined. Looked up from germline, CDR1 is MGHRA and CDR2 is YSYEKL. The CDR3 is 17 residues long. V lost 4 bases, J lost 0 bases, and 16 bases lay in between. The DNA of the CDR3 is TGCGCCAGCAGCCGAACCCCGGCAGAGTATAGCAATCAGCCCCAGCATTTT. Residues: CASSRTPAEYSNQPQHF.

The CDR3 loop reads CASSLGTALTDTQYF. The DNA of the CDR3 is TGTGCCAGCAGCTTGGGGACAGCCCTCACAGATACGCAGTATTTT. The V call is TRBV5-4, the J call TRBJ2-3; D may be TRBD1 (6 bases). V was clipped by 0 bases and J by 2 bases, with 10 bases between them. The CDR3 sequence is 15 residues long. Germline CDR1 is SGHNT and CDR2 is YYREEE (reference sequence).

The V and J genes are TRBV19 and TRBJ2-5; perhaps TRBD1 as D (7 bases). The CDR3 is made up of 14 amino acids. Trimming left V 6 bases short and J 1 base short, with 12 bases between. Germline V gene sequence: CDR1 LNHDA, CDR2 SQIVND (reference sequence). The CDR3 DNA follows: TGTGCCAGTAGCAGGGGGGCCGTCCAAGAGACCCAGTACTTC. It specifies CASSRGAVQETQYF. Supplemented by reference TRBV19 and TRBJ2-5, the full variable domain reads DGGITQSPKYLFRKEGQNVTLSCEQNLNHDAMYWYRQDPGQGLRLIYYSQIVNDFQKGDIAEGYSVSREKKESFPLTVTSAQKNPTAFYLCASSRGAVQETQYFGPGTRLLVL.